This TCR beta chain was observed in a study of CD8 T cells in ankylosing spondylitis listed by TCRdb under 2017. In terms of the full investigation: T cell receptor beta repertoires were profiled in healthy donors and ankylosing spondylitis patients so that disease-linked TCR variants could be found. Peripheral blood was sampled, and synovial fluid was also collected from ankylosing spondylitis patients. In total, the full study cohort was made up of roughly 110 healthy donors and approximately 27 ankylosing spondylitis patients. Results the study describes overall, beyond this receptor: A CD8+ phenotype was shown by the disease-linked clones, which were found at relatively low frequencies in peripheral blood. Some TCR beta motif variants had previously been reported in synovial fluid and blood of reactive arthritis patients, which suggested common disease-initiation mechanisms. According to the report, matched synovial fluid samples from ankylosing spondylitis patients were significantly enriched for the disease-linked clones. Blood from ankylosing spondylitis patients appeared to be characterized by a TCR beta motif made up of under ten highly homologous amino acid variants.

The CDR3 spans 13 residues, from the cysteine through the phenylalanine. Here the CDR3 DNA is all that survives: 39 bases in frame from base 1. V is reduced by 8 bases and J by 1 base, leaving a spacing of 11 bases between them. CDR1 and CDR2 were assigned from the germline V gene as MRHNA and SNTAGT. Sequencer: Illumina HiSeq 2500. TCR beta libraries were prepared by quantitative 5'-RACE with molecular barcodes. The study's processing was this. A new computational method based on a probabilistic model of VDJ rearrangement was used to identify disease-linked TCR variants. TCRdb trimmed the raw reads at Q25, called clones with MiXCR and kept productive beta chains. All rows with the same CDR3 protein become a single entry with the most common DNA and genes. TCRdb's processing, not the authors', yielded these V and J calls. The sample table records 200,000 to 300,000 distinct CDR3 sequences; about 24% of these occur just once. Over 0.55% of the sample rests with the top ten.

About this clonotype: What this receptor recognizes is not known. Nothing much larger sits one base from this clone, and base qualities are not available.

This clonotype originated in a male donor with ankylosing spondylitis or in good health (not recorded which). The sample taken for sequencing was blood, either unsorted or a sorted T cell fraction (not recorded which). Recombination joined TRBV6-4 with TRBJ1-1, with the identity of the D gene unclear. CDR3 region: CASSGRQNTEAFF. The DNA reads as follows: TGTGCCAGCTCGGGCAGACAGAACACTGAAGCTTTCTTT.